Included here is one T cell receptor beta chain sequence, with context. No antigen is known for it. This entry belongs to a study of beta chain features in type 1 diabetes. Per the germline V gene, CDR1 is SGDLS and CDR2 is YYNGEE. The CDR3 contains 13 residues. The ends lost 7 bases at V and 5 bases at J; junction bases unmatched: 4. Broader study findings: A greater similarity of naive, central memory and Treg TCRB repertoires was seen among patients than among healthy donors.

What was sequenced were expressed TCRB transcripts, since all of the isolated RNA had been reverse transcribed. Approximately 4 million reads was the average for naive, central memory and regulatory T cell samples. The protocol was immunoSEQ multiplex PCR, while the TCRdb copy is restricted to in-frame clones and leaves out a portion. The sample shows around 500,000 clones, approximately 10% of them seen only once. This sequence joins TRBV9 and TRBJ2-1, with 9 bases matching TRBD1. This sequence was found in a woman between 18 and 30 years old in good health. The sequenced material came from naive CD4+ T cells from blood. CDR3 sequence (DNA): TGTGCCAGCGACAGGGGGAAGGACAATGAGCAGTTCTTC. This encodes CASDRGKDNEQFF.